These 14 T cell receptor beta chains were sequenced from one sample in a study of shared clonotypes between healthy human individuals. Sequencing used immunoSEQ multiplex PCR; TCRdb keeps in-frame clones, though not all of them. There are approximately 740,000 clones in the sample; 90% to 95% occur only once, and 20% to 30% lies in the top ten. Naive CD8 cells comprised CD45RO-negative, CCR7-positively selected cells, excluding terminally differentiated effector memory CD45RA+ cells. Sequenced: naive CD8+ T cells sorted from blood. The receptor set was obtained from a young man in good health.

In the case of this clone: Different DNA sequences within this sample yield the same CDR3. This chain links TRBV27 with TRBJ1-5; the D is unclear. Germline lookup yields CDR1 MNHEY and CDR2 SMNVEV (reference sequence). The CDR3 covers 15 residues. Trimming took 3 bases from V and 2 from J, leaving 11 bases between them. In DNA, the CDR3 is TGTGCCAGCAGTTTGGCCCCCGGGGGCAATCAGCCCCAGCATTTT. It yields the protein CASSLAPGGNQPQHF.

This clone came up a few times. V and J are TRBV30 and TRBJ2-2; TRBD1 might be the D (6 bases). From germline, CDR1 is GTSNPN and CDR2 SVGIG (reference sequence). This CDR3 has 13 residues. V shed 1 base and J shed 6 bases, with 9 bases lying between them. The CDR3 sequence is CAWSATGPGELFF. In DNA form, the CDR3 reads TGTGCCTGGAGTGCCACAGGGCCCGGGGAGCTGTTTTTT.

The V gene is TRBV7-3, the J gene TRBJ2-1, with 14 bases aligning to TRBD2. Germline-derived CDR1 and CDR2 are SGHTA and FQGTGA. J gave up 10 bases and V 4 bases, and 6 bases lay outside the gene matches. There are 15 residues in the CDR3. Here the CDR3 reads CASSSGLAGVREQFF. The CDR3 nucleotides are TGTGCCAGCAGCTCGGGACTAGCGGGAGTCCGGGAGCAGTTCTTC. Together with reference TRBV7-3 and TRBJ2-1, the CDR3 gives the full variable domain: GAGVSQTPSNKVTEKGKYVELRCDPISGHTALYWYRQSLGQGPEFLIYFQGTGAADDSGLPNDRFFAVRPEGSVSTLKIQRTERGDSAVYLCASSSGLAGVREQFFGPGTRLTVL.

This chain uses TRBV6-1 with TRBJ2-7, with D unresolved. Trimming left V 1 base short and J 0 bases short, with 16 bases between. The CDR3 has 17 amino acids. CDR1 MNHNS and CDR2 SASEGT come from the germline V gene. The CDR3 DNA sequence: TGTGCCAGCAGTGAAGTGTTGAATCAGGTGATCTCCTACGAGCAGTACTTC. Amino acid sequence: CASSEVLNQVISYEQYF.

The V and J genes are TRBV7-6 and TRBJ2-2, with a possible D match to TRBD1 (5 bases). The CDR3 consists of 16 residues. V was pared by 4 bases and J by 2 bases, with 14 bases between. The V gene's germline CDR1 is SGHVS and CDR2 FNYEAQ. CDR3: CASSSLQGGNTGELFF. The CDR3 nucleotides are TGTGCCAGCAGCTCCCTTCAGGGTGGTAACACCGGGGAGCTGTTTTTT.

To note about this clone: One end of the junction varies from germline; a read error may be responsible. The V gene is TRBV7-9, the J gene TRBJ2-3; 7 nucleotides line up with TRBD1. The germline gives CDR1 SEHNR, CDR2 FQNEAQ (reference sequence). The CDR3 contains 16 residues. The CDR3 DNA sequence: TGTGCCAGCAGCCAAGACAGGGCGCTCGGCACAGATACGCAGTACTTT. Amino acids: CASSQDRALGTDTQYF.

The rearrangement joins TRBV6-5 to TRBJ1-5; 7 nucleotides agree with TRBD1. The V gene end was trimmed by 0 bases and the J gene end by 4 bases; junction bases not matched to a gene: 6. The CDR3 extends over 16 amino acids. Germline assignment: CDR1 MNHEY and CDR2 SVGAGI. CDR3 sequence (DNA): TGTGCCAGCAGTTACTCAGTTGACAGGGAAAATCAGCCCCAGCATTTT. Translating gives CASSYSVDRENQPQHF.

This clone was detected once. This chain links TRBV7-8 with TRBJ2-7; D not certain. CDR1 is SGHVS and CDR2 is FQNEAQ in the germline V gene. Trimming took 4 bases from V and 3 from J, leaving 10 bases between them. The CDR3 has 13 amino acids. The CDR3 DNA reads as TGTGCCAGCAGCTCCAGACTGGACTACGAGCAGTACTTC. It codes for CASSSRLDYEQYF.

The chain couples TRBV7-2 to TRBJ2-1, with D unclear. Between the trimmed V and J ends, which lost 3 bases and 0 bases, there was a span of 18 bases. Germline loops: CDR1 SGHTA, CDR2 FQGNSA. CDR3 length: 18 amino acids. The CDR3 is CASSFPGAELGSYNEQFF. The CDR3 coding sequence is TGTGCCAGCAGCTTCCCGGGTGCAGAGTTGGGCTCCTACAATGAGCAGTTCTTC.

The rearrangement joins TRBV6-1 to TRBJ2-7, with D perhaps TRBD1 (6 bases). The V gene's germline CDR1 is MNHNS and CDR2 SASEGT. The CDR3 has 13 amino acids. The V gene lost 8 bases and the J gene lost 5 bases, with 16 bases spanning the gap. CDR3 protein: CASRAWGRDEQYF. The CDR3 bases are TGTGCCAGCCGCGCGTGGGGGCGCGACGAGCAGTACTTC.

This chain joins TRBV4-1 and TRBJ1-3; D might be TRBD1 (6 bases). CDR1 is MGHRA and CDR2 is YSYEKL in the germline V gene. The CDR3 contains 17 residues. V was cut by 5 bases and J by 0 bases, with 17 bases left in between. The CDR3 loop is CASSATAPRGSGNTIYF. For the CDR3, the DNA is TGCGCCAGCAGCGCCACAGCGCCCAGGGGCTCTGGAAACACCATATATTTT.

The rearrangement joins TRBV7-8 to TRBJ2-1, with TRBD2 matching over 8 bases. This CDR3 spans 15 amino acids. Trimming removed 2 bases from V and 6 bases from J; junction bases left unmatched: 6. Germline V CDR1 and CDR2: SGHVS, FQNEAQ. CDR3 nucleotides: TGTGCCAGCAGCTTAACCGGGAGGGCCCCCAATGAGCAGTTCTTC. Protein sequence: CASSLTGRAPNEQFF. Looking up the rest from reference TRBV7-8 and TRBJ2-1 gives the full variable domain: GAGVSQSPRYKVAKRGQDVALRCDPISGHVSLFWYQQALGQGPEFLTYFQNEAQLDKSGLPSDRFFAERPEGSVSTLKIQRTQQEDSAVYLCASSLTGRAPNEQFFGPGTRLTVL.

The V gene is TRBV13, the J gene TRBJ2-4; the D gene is possibly TRBD2 (6 bases). Germline V gene lookup returns CDR1 PRHDT and CDR2 FYEKMQ (reference sequence). Between the trimmed V and J ends, which lost 5 bases and 9 bases, there was a span of 17 bases. This CDR3 comprises 14 residues. CDR3 nucleotide sequence: TGTGCCAGCAGCGGGCGGGCGGGGAGGCCCATTCAGTACTTC. Protein product: CASSGRAGRPIQYF.

The genes are TRBV28 and TRBJ2-5, with D perhaps being TRBD1 or TRBD2 (5 bases each). Germline V gene lookup returns CDR1 MDHEN and CDR2 SYDVKM. The CDR3 runs 18 residues. V was cut by 5 bases and J by 4 bases, with 26 bases left in between. CDR3 DNA sequence: TGTGCCAGCAGTCCAAAAACGCCGGGGCGGCGTACCTCAGAGACCCAGTACTTC. Protein: CASSPKTPGRRTSETQYF.